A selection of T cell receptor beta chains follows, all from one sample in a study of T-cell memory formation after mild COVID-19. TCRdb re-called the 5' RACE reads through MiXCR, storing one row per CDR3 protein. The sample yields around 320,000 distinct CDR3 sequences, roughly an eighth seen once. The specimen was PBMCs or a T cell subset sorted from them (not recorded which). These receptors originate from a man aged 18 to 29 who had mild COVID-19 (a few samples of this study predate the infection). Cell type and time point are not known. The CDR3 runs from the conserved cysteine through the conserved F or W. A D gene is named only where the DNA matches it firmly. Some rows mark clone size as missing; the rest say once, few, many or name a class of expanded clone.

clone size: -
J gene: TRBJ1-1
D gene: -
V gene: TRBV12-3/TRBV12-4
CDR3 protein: CASTSLTEAFF
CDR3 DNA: TGTGCCAGCACTTCCCTCACTGAAGCTTTCTTT

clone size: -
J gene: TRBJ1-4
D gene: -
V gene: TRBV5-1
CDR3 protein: CASSKGFPNEKLFF
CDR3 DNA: TGCGCCAGCAGCAAGGGTTTCCCGAATGAAAAACTGTTTTTT

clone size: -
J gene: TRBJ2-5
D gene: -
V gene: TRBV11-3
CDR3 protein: CASSLEPGLGETQYF
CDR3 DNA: TGTGCCAGCAGCTTAGAGCCGGGACTGGGGGAGACCCAGTACTTC

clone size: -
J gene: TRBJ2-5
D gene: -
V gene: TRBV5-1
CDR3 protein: CASRTGSQETQYF
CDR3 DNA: TGCGCCAGCAGAACAGGGTCCCAAGAGACCCAGTACTTC

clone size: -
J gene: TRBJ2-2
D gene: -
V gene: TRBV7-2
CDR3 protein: CASSTRQTGTGELFF
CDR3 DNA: TGTGCCAGCAGCACACGACAAACTGGCACCGGGGAGCTGTTTTTT

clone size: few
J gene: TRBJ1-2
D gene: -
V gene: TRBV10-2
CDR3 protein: CASRRDDYGYTF
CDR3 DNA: TGCGCCAGCAGGCGGGATGACTATGGCTACACCTTC

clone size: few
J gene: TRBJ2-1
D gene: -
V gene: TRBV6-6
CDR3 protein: CASKKEVFGNEQFF
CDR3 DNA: TGTGCCAGCAAAAAGGAGGTTTTTGGGAATGAGCAGTTCTTC

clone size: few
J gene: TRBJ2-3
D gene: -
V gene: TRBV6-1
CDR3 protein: CASSNGGPSTDTQYF
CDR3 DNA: TGTGCCAGCAGTAACGGGGGGCCGAGCACAGATACGCAGTATTTT

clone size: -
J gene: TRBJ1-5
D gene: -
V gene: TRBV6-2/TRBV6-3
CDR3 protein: CASRGGNQPQHF
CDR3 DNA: TGTGCCAGCAGGGGAGGAAATCAGCCCCAGCATTTT

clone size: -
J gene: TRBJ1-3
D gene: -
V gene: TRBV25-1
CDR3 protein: CASSDFRRGNTIYF
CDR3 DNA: TGTGCCAGCAGCGATTTTCGCAGGGGAAACACCATATATTTT

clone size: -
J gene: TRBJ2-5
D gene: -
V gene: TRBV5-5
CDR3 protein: CASSISWETQYF
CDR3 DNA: TGTGCCAGCAGCATCTCGTGGGAGACCCAGTACTTC

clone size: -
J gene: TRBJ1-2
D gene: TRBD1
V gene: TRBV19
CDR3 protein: CASSRPQGKNGYGYTF
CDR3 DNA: TGTGCCAGTAGCCGACCACAGGGGAAAAATGGCTATGGCTACACCTTC

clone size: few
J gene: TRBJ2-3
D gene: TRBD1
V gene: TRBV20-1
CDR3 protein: CSGQGANTDTQYF
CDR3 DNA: TGCAGCGGCCAGGGGGCGAACACAGATACGCAGTATTTT

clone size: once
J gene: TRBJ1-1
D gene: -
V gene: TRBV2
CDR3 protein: CASTLSNTEAFF
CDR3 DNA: TGTGCCAGCACACTTAGTAACACTGAAGCTTTCTTT

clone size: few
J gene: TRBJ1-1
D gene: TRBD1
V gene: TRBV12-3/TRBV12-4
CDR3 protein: CASRSTGVGQNTEAFF
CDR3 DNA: TGTGCCAGCAGGTCAACAGGGGTGGGACAGAACACTGAAGCTTTCTTT

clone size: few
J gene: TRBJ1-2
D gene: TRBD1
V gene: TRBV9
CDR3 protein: CASSVARQGLLTYGYTF
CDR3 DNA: TGTGCCAGCAGCGTAGCCCGACAGGGTCTCCTTACCTATGGCTACACCTTC

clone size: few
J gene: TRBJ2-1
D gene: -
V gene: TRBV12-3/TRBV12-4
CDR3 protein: CASSTEPPGLFF
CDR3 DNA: TGTGCCAGCAGTACCGAACCCCCGGGCCTGTTCTTC

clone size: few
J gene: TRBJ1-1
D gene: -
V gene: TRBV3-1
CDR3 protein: CASSQRSDGGTEAFF
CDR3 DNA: TGTGCCAGCAGCCAGCGGTCGGACGGAGGGACTGAAGCTTTCTTT

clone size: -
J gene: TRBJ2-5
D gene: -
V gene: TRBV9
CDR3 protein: CASSFRPSQETQYF
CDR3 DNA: TGTGCCAGCAGCTTCCGACCGAGTCAAGAGACCCAGTACTTC

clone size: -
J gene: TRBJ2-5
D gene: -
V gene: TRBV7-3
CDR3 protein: CASSLNGVNGETQYF
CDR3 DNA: TGTGCCAGCAGCTTAAACGGAGTAAACGGAGAGACCCAGTACTTC

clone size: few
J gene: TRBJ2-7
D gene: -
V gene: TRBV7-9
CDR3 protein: CAGAPGSKDPYEQYF
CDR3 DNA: TGTGCCGGTGCCCCGGGGAGTAAAGACCCCTACGAGCAGTACTTC

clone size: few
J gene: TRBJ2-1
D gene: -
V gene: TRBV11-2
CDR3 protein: CASSSNRAYNEQFF
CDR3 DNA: TGTGCCAGCAGCTCCAACCGGGCTTACAATGAGCAGTTCTTC

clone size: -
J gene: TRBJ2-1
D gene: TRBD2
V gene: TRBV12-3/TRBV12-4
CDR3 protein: CASRLAGGIQNEQFF
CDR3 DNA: TGTGCCAGCAGGCTAGCGGGGGGGATACAAAATGAGCAGTTCTTC

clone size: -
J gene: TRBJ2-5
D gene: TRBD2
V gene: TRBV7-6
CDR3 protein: CASSSGLVGETQYF
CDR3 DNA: TGTGCCAGCAGCTCGGGACTAGTCGGGGAGACCCAGTACTTC

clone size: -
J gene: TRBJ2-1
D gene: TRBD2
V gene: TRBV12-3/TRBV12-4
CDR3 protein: CASTKAGAYNEQFF
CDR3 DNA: TGTGCCAGCACCAAAGCGGGGGCCTACAATGAGCAGTTCTTC

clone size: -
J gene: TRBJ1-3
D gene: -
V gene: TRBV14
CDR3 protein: CASSQVIHKSGNTIYF
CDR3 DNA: TGTGCCAGCAGCCAAGTAATTCACAAATCTGGAAACACCATATATTTT

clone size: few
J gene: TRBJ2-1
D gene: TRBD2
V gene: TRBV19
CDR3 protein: CASSISSGAYNEQFF
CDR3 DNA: TGTGCCAGTAGTATTTCTAGCGGAGCCTACAATGAGCAGTTCTTC

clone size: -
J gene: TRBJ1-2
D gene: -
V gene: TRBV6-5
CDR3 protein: CASSWGTPTPNYGYTF
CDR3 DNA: TGTGCCAGCAGTTGGGGGACACCCACACCTAACTATGGCTACACCTTC

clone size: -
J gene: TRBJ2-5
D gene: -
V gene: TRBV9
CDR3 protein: CASSALGGRVETQYF
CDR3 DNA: TGTGCCAGCAGCGCCCTCGGGGGACGGGTGGAGACCCAGTACTTC

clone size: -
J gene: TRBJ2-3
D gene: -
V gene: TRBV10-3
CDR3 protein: CATQFQGLTDTQYF
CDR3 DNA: TGTGCCACCCAATTCCAGGGGCTCACAGATACGCAGTATTTT

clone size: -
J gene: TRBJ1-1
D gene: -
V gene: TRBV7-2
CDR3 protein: CASSSGHLNTEAFF
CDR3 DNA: TGTGCCAGCAGCTCAGGACACCTGAACACTGAAGCTTTCTTT

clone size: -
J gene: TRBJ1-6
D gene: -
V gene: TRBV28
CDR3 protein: CASKVLVYSPLHF
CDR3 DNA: TGTGCCAGCAAGGTCCTTGTGTATTCACCCCTCCACTTT